This TCR beta chain was identified during a study of T cell repertoires in cytomegalovirus infection. Study-wide results and caveats: Ex vivo, HLA-C-restricted CMV-specific TCR beta clonotypes prevailed over the rest of the response. Using cumulative public TCR beta family frequency, the authors identified those who carried CMV together with the relevant HLA.

Losses at the gene ends were 2 bases for V and 7 bases for J; bases not matched to a gene: 6. Germline loops: CDR1 SGHTA, CDR2 FQGTGA. The CDR3 is 17 amino acids. This clonotype was seen at least ten times. The antigen remains undetermined. TCRdb independently ran MiXCR on the reads; one entry per CDR3 protein. Altogether over 200,000 distinct CDR3 sequences are present, roughly 13% being singletons, with the ten largest covering 8.8%. This TCR was sampled from a human donor in good health (CMV status not recorded). Some clones in this sample may be carry-over from other donors' samples. The sequenced sample consisted of PBMCs. The genes are TRBV7-3 and TRBJ2-1; 15 nucleotides agree with TRBD2. CDR3 DNA sequence: TGTGCCAGCAGCTTACTCCCGGGACTAGCGGGGGGAAATGAGCAGTTCTTC. This gives the protein CASSLLPGLAGGNEQFF.